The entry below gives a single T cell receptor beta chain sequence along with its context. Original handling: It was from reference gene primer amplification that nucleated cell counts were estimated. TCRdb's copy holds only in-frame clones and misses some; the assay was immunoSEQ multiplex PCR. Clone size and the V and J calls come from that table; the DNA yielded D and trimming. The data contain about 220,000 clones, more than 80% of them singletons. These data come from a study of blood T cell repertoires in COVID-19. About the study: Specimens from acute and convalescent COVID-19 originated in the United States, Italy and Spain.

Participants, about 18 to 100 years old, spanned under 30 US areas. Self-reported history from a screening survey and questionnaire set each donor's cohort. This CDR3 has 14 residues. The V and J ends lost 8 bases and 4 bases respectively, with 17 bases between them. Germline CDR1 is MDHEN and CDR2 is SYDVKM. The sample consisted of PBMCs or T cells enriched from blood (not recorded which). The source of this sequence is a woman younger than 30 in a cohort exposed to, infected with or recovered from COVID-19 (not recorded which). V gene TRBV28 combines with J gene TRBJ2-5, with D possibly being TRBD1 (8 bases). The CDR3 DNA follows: TGTGCCAGCGTTGGACACAGGGGGGGAGAGACCCAGTACTTC. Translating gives CASVGHRGGETQYF.